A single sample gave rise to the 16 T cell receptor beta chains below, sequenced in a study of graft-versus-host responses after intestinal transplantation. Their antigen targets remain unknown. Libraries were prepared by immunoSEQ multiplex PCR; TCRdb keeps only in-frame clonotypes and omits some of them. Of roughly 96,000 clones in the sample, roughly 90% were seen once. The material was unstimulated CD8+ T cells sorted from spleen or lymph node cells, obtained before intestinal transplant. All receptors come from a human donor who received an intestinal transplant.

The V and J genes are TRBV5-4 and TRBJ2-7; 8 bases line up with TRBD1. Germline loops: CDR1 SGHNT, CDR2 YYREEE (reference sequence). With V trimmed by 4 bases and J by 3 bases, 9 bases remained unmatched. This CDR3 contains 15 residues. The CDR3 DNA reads TGTGCCAGCAGCCTAGGACAGGGCACAATCTACGAGCAGTACTTC. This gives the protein CASSLGQGTIYEQYF. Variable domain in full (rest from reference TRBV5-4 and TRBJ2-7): ETGVTQSPTHLIKTRGQQVTLRCSSQSGHNTVSWYQQALGQGPQFIFQYYREEENGRGNFPPRFSGLQFPNYSSELNVNALELDDSALYLCASSLGQGTIYEQYFGPGTRLTVT.

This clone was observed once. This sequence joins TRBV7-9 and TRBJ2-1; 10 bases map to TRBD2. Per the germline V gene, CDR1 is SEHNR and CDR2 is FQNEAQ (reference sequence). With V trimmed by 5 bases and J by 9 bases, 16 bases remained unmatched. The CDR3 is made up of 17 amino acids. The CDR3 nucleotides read TGTGCCAGCAGCCCGAAGGGAACTAGCGGGGCGTCTGGTGAGCAGTTCTTC. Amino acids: CASSPKGTSGASGEQFF. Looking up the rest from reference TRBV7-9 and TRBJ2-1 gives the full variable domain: DTGVSQNPRHKITKRGQNVTFRCDPISEHNRLYWYRQTLGQGPEFLTYFQNEAQLEKSRLLSDRFSAERPKGSFSTLEIQRTEQGDSAMYLCASSPKGTSGASGEQFFGPGTRLTVL.

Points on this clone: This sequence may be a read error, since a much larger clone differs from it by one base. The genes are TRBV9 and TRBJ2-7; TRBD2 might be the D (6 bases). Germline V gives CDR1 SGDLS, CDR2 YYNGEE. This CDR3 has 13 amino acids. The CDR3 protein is CACSPPGRYEQYF. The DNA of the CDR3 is TGTGCCTGCAGCCCTCCAGGGAGGTACGAGCAGTACTTC.

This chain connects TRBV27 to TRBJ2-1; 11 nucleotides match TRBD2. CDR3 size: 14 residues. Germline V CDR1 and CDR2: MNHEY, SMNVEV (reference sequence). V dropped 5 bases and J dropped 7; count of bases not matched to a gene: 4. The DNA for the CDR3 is TGTGCCAGCAGTCTTAGCGGGGGGGTGAATGAGCAGTTCTTC. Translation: CASSLSGGVNEQFF.

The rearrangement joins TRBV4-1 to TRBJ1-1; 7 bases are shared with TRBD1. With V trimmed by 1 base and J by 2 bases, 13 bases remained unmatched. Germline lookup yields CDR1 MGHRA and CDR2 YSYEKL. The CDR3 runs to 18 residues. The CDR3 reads CASSQVVLGTAFNTEAFF. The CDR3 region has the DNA TGCGCCAGCAGCCAAGTAGTATTGGGGACAGCTTTTAACACTGAAGCTTTCTTT.

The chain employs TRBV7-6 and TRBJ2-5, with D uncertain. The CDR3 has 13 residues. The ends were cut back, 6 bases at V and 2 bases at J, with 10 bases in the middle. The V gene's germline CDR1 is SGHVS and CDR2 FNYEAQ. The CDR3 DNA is TGTGCCAGCAGTATCAGGAATCAAGAGACCCAGTACTTC. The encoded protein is CASSIRNQETQYF.

The CDR3 loop reads CASSFVAGNSQPQHF. The CDR3 coding sequence is TGTGCCAGCAGTTTCGTCGCAGGTAACTCTCAGCCCCAGCATTTT. The rearrangement joins TRBV28 to TRBJ1-5, with D uncertain. Germline values: CDR1 MDHEN, CDR2 SYDVKM. The CDR3 is 15 amino acids. V was trimmed by 3 bases and J by 6 bases, leaving 15 bases between them.

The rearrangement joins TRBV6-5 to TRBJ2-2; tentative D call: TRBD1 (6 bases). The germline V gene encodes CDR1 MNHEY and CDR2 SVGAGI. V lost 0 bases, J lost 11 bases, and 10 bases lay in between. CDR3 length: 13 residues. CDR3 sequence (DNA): TGTGCCAGCAGTTACTCGAGGGGGTTTGAGCTGTTTTTT. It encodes CASSYSRGFELFF.

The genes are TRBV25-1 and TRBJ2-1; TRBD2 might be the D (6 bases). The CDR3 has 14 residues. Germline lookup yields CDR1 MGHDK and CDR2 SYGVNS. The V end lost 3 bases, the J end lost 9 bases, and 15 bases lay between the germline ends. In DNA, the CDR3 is TGTGCCAGCAGTGAGAGGCGGGGATCCAGTGAGCAGTTCTTC. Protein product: CASSERRGSSEQFF.

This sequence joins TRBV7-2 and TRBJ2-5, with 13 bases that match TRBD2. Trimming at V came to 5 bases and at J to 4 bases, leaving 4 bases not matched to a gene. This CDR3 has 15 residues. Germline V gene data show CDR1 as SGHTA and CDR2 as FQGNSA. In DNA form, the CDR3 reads TGTGCCAGCAGCGGACGGACTAGCGGGAGAGAGACCCAGTACTTC. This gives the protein CASSGRTSGRETQYF.

This CDR3 reads CASSTTRTGRNTEAFF. For the CDR3, the DNA is TGCGCCAGCAGCACAACGCGGACAGGGCGGAACACTGAAGCTTTCTTT. The rearrangement uses TRBV5-1 and TRBJ1-1; 8 positions agree with TRBD1. The germline CDR1 and CDR2 sequences are SGHRS and YFSETQ. This CDR3 has 16 amino acids. The J segment lost 1 base and the V segment lost 4 bases, leaving 9 bases of the junction unmatched. The entire variable domain, with the rest obtained from reference TRBV5-1 and TRBJ1-1, is as follows: KAGVTQTPRYLIKTRGQQVTLSCSPISGHRSVSWYQQTPGQGLQFLFEYFSETQRNKGNFPGRFSGRQFSNSRSEMNVSTLELGDSALYLCASSTTRTGRNTEAFFGQGTRLTVV.

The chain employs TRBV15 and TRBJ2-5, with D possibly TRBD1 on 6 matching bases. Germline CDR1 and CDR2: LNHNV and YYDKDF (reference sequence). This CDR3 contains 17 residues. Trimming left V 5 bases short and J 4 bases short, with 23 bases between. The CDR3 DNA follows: TGTGCCACCAGCGAAGGGGAAAACAGGGAAGGGGTAGAGACCCAGTACTTC. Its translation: CATSEGENREGVETQYF.

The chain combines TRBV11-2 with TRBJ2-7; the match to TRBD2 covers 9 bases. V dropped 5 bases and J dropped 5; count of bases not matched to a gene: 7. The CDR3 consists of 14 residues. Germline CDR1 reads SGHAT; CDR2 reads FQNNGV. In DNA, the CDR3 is TGTGCCAGCAGCCCGAGCGGGGGGACCCACGAGCAGTACTTC. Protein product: CASSPSGGTHEQYF.

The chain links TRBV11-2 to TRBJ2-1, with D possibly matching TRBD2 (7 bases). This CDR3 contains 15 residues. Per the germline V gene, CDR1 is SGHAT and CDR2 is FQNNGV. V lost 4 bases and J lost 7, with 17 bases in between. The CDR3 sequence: CASSSSRGAWNEQFF. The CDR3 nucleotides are TGTGCCAGCAGCTCCTCCCGGGGGGCGTGGAATGAGCAGTTCTTC.

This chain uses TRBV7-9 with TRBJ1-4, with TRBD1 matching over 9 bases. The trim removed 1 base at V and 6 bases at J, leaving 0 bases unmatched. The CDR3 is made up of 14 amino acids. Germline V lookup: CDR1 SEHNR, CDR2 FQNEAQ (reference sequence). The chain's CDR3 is CASSLGTGDEKLFF. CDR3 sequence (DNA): TGTGCCAGCAGCTTAGGGACAGGGGATGAAAAACTGTTTTTT.

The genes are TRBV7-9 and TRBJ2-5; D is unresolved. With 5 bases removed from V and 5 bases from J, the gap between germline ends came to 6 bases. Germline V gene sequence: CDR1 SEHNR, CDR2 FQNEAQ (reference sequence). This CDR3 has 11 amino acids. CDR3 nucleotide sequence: TGTGCCAGCAGCCCCGGGGAGACCCAGTACTTC. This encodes CASSPGETQYF.